The clone carrying this T cell receptor (beta chain) was seen only a few times. What it binds is unknown. In making TCR cDNA, 5'RACE template switching added a universal primer site and UMIs to it. From the 5' RACE reads, TCRdb called clonotypes with MiXCR, one entry per CDR3 protein. This sample carries approximately 330,000 distinct CDR3 sequences, around 13% of them seen once, and the ten largest clones take 2.5% to 4%. This CDR3 has 12 residues. Trimming removed 3 bases from V and 4 bases from J, with 9 bases in between. Germline-derived CDR1 and CDR2 are DFQATT and SNEGSKA (reference sequence). This sample is part of a study of T cells after yellow fever vaccination. Regarding the study as a whole: Most clones from primary vaccination resurfaced after the booster (around 97% CD4, around 90% CD8). Repertoires sorted by FACS could include abundant clonotypes that are contaminants from the bulk population. Peak timing came faster in the weaker secondary response, day 5 versus 15.

This rearrangement joins TRBV20-1 to TRBJ1-1; D is possibly TRBD1 (6 bases). The sequencing used CD4+ T cells sorted from PBMCs, collected 15 days after the yellow fever booster vaccination. The source of this sequence is a man aged 18-30 years who received the YFV17D yellow fever vaccine. CDR3 region: CSARGGPTEAFF. The CDR3 bases are TGCAGTGCTAGGGGGGGGCCCACTGAAGCTTTCTTT.